This T cell receptor beta chain was documented in a study of blood T cell repertoires in COVID-19. At the level of the study: T cells, B-cell-depleted T cells, or PBMCs provided the cDNA or gDNA that served as material.

The V and J ends lost 3 bases and 11 bases respectively, with 13 bases between them. The germline V gene has CDR1 MGHDK and CDR2 SYGVNS. The CDR3 is 12 amino acids. Here immunoSEQ multiplex PCR was the method, and the copy in TCRdb shows in-frame clones only, minus some. The repertoire holds about 250,000 clones, with around 88% as singletons. The specimen sequenced was peripheral blood. The chain employs TRBV25-1 and TRBJ1-1, with D perhaps TRBD1 (5 bases). The clonotype was recovered from a woman aged 25 to 45 with COVID-19, enrolled during active disease. The CDR3 loop is CASSDLPGGAFF. The DNA for the CDR3 is TGTGCCAGCAGTGATTTACCCGGGGGGGCTTTCTTT.